The clone carrying this T cell receptor (beta chain) was observed a single time. What it binds is unknown. Trimming removed 7 bases from V and 4 bases from J; junction bases left unmatched: 9. Germline assignment: CDR1 SNHLY and CDR2 FYNNEI. The length of the CDR3 is 15 residues. An amount of RNA that ranged from roughly 0.45 to 1 ug was reverse transcribed with random hexamers. Amplification of TCR beta CDR3 by immunoSEQ multiplex PCR spanned 54 Vbeta and 13 Jbeta. MiXCR, applied by TCRdb to the immunoSEQ multiplex PCR reads, yields one record per CDR3 protein. Of about 100,000 distinct CDR3 sequences in the sample, 95% are singletons; the top ten hold 0.3%. This entry belongs to a study of CD8 T cells in Susac syndrome. Study results and caveats: Peak Susac CD8+ clonal expansion was seen in TEMRA cells and active patients. Detection of Susac-specific public clones gave approximately 16 in total CD8+ repertoires and about five in CD8+ TEMRA repertoires.

The sequence came from a human donor with Susac syndrome. This rearrangement joins TRBV2 to TRBJ1-4, with 7 bases that match TRBD1. The specimen was CD8+ T cells from PBMCs. The CDR3 protein is CASNRDSGVNEKLFF. CDR3 coding DNA: TGTGCCAGCAACCGGGACAGCGGCGTTAATGAAAAACTGTTTTTT.